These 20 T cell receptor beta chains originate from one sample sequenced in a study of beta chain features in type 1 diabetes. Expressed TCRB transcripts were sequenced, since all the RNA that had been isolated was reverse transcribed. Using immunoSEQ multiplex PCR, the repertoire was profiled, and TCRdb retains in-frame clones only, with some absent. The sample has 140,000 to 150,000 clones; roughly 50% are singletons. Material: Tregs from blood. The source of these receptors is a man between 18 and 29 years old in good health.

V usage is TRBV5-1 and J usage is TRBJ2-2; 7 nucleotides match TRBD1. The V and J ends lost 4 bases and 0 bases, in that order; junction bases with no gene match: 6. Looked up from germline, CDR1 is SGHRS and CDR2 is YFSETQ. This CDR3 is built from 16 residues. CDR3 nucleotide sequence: TGCGCCAGCAGCCACAAGGGACAGCCGAACACCGGGGAGCTGTTTTTT. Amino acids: CASSHKGQPNTGELFF.

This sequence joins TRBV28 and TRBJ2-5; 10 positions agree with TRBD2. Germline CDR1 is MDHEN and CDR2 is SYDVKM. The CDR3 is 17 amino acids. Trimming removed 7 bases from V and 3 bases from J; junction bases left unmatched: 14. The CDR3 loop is CASIRGGASGGKETQYF. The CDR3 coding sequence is TGTGCCAGCATCCGAGGGGGGGCTAGCGGGGGAAAAGAGACCCAGTACTTC.

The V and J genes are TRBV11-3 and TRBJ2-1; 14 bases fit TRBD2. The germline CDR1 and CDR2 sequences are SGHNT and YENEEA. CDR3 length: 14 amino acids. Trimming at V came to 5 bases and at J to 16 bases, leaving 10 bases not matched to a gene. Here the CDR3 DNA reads TGTGCCAGCAGCCCAGGACTAGCGGGAGGTGGTAAATTCTTC. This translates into CASSPGLAGGGKFF.

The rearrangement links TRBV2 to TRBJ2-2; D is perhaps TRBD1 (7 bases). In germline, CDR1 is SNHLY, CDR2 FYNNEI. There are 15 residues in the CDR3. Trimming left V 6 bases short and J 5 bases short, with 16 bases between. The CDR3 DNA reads TGTGCCAGCAGCGATAGGGCAGGGGGGACCGGGGAGCTGTTTTTT. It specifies CASSDRAGGTGELFF.

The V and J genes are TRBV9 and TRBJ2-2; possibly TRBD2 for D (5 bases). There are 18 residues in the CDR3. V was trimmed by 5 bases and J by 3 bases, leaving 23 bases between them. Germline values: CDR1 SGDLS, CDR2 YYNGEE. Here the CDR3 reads CASSPPGENLPHTGELFF. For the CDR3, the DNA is TGTGCCAGCAGTCCCCCCGGGGAGAATCTCCCTCACACCGGGGAGCTGTTTTTT.

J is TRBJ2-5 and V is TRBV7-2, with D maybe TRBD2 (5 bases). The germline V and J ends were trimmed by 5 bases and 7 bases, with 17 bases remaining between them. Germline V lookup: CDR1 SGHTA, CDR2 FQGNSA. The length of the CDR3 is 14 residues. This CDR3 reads CASSPSRAYGTQYF. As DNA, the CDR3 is TGTGCCAGCAGCCCTAGCCGGGCATACGGGACCCAGTACTTC. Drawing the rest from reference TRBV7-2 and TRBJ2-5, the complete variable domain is GAGVSQSPSNKVTEKGKDVELRCDPISGHTALYWYRQSLGQGLEFLIYFQGNSAPDKSGLPSDRFSAERTGGSVSTLTIQRTQQEDSAVYLCASSPSRAYGTQYFGPGTRLLVL.

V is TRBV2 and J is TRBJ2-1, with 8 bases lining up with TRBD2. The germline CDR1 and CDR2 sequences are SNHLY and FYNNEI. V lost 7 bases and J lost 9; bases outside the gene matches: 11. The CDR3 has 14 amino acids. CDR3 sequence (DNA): TGTGCCAGCAAGCGGGAGATGGGACATGGTGAGCAGTTCTTC. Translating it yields CASKREMGHGEQFF. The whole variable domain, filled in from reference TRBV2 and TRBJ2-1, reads EPEVTQTPSHQVTQMGQEVILRCVPISNHLYFYWYRQILGQKVEFLVSFYNNEISEKSEIFDDQFSVERPDGSNFTLKIRSTKLEDSAMYFCASKREMGHGEQFFGPGTRLTVL.

This CDR3 is CSVGTGGAGYEQYF. The DNA of the CDR3 is TGCAGCGTTGGAACAGGGGGCGCCGGATACGAGCAGTACTTC. The chain links TRBV29-1 to TRBJ2-7; 9 bases agree with TRBD1. V was clipped by 4 bases and J by 4 bases; unmatched bases: 8. The CDR3 is made up of 14 amino acids. CDR1 SQVTM and CDR2 ANQGSEA come from the germline V gene.

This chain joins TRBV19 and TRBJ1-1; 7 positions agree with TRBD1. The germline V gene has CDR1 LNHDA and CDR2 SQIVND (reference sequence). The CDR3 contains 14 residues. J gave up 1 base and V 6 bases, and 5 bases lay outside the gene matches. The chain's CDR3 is CASRPGQPNTEAFF. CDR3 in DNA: TGTGCCAGTAGACCGGGACAGCCGAACACTGAAGCTTTCTTT.

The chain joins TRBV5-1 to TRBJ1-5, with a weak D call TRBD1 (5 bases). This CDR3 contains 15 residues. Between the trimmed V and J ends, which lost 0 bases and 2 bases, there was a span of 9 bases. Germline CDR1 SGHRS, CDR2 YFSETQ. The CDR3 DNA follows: TGCGCCAGCAGCTTGGGGGGCGCGGGCAATCAGCCCCAGCATTTT. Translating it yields CASSLGGAGNQPQHF.

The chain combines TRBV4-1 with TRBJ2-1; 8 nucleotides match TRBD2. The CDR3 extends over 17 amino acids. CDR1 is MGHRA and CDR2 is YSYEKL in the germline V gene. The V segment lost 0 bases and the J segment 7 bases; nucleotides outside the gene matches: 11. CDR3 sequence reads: CASSQDRSGGRRNEQFF. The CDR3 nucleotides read TGCGCCAGCAGCCAAGATCGGAGCGGGGGTAGAAGGAATGAGCAGTTCTTC.

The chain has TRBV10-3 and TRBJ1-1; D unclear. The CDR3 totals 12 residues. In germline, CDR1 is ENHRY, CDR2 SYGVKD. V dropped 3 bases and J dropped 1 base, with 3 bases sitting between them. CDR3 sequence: CAISEQNTEAFF. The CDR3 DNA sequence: TGTGCCATCAGTGAACAGAACACTGAAGCTTTCTTT.

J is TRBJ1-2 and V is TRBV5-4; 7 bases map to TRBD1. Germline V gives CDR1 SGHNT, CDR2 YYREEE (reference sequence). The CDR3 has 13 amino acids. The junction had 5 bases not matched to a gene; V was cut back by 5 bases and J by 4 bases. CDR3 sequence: CASRTQGLYGYTF. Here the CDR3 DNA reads TGTGCCAGCAGAACACAGGGGCTCTATGGCTACACCTTC.

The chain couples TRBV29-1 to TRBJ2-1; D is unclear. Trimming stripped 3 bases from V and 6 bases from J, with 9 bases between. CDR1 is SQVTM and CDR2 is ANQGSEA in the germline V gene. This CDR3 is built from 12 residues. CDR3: CSVDLQTNEQFF. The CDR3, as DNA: TGCAGCGTTGATTTACAGACCAATGAGCAGTTCTTC.

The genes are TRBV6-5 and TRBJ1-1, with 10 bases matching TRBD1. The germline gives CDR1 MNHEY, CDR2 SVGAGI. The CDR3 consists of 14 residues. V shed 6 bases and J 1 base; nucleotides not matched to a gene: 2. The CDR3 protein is CASRDRGQNTEAFF. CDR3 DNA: TGTGCCAGCAGAGACAGGGGGCAGAACACTGAAGCTTTCTTT.

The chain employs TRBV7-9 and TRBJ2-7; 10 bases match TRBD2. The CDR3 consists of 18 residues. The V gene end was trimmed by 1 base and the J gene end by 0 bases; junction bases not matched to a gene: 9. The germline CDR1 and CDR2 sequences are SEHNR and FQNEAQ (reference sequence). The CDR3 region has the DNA TGTGCCAGCAGCTTAGGGCGTTTCGCTAGCGGGGGCTCCTACGAGCAGTACTTC. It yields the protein CASSLGRFASGGSYEQYF.

The CDR3 DNA reads TGCGCCAGCAGCTTGGGCCCGGATCAGCCCCAGCATTTT. Protein product: CASSLGPDQPQHF. The V gene is TRBV5-1, the J gene TRBJ1-5; D is unresolved. The germline CDR1 and CDR2 sequences are SGHRS and YFSETQ. This CDR3 has 13 residues. V was cut by 0 bases and J by 5 bases, with 6 bases left in between.

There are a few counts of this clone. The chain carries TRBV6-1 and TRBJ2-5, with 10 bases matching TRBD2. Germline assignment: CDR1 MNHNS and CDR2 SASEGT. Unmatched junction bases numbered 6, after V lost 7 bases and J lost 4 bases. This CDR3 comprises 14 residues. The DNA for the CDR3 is TGTGCCAGCAATCTAGCGGGGGTACCAGAGACCCAGTACTTC. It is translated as CASNLAGVPETQYF.

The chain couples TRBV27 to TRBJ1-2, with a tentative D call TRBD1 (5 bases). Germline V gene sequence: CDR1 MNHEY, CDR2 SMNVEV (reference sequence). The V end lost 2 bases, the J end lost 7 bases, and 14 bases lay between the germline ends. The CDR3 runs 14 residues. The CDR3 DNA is TGTGCCAGCAGTTTACAGGGATCTCTAGGTGGCTACACCTTC. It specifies CASSLQGSLGGYTF.

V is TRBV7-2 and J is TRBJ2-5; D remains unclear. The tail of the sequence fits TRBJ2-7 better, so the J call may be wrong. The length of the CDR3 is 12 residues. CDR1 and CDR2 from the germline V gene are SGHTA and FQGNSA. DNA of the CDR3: TGTGCCAGCAGCGCGCTCGGGTACGAGCAGTACTTC. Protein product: CASSALGYEQYF.